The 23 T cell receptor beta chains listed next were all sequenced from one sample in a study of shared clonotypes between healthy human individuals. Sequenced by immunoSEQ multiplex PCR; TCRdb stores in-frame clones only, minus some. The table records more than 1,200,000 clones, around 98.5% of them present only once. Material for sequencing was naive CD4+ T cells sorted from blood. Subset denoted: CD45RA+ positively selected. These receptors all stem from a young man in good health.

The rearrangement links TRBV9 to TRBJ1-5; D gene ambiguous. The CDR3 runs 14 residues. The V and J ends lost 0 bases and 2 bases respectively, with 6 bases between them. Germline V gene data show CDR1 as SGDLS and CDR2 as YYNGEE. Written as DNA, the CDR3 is TGTGCCAGCAGCGTAGCCCAAGGCAATCAGCCCCAGCATTTT. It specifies CASSVAQGNQPQHF.

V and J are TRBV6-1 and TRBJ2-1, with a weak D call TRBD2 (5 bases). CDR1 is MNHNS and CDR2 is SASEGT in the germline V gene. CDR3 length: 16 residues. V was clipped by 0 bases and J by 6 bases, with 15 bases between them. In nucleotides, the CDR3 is TGTGCCAGCAGTGAAGCGCTGATACTAGTCCCCAATGAGCAGTTCTTC. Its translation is CASSEALILVPNEQFF.

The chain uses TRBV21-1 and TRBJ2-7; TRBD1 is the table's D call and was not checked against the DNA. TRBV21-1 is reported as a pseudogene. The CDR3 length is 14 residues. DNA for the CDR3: TGTGCCAGCAAAGGGACAGGGTGGTCCTACGAGCAGTACTTC. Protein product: CASKGTGWSYEQYF.

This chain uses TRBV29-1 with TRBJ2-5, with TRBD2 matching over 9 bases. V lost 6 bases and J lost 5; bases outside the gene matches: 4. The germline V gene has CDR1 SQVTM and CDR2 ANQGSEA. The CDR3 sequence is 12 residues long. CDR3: CSVAGTSETQYF. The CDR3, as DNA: TGCAGCGTCGCCGGGACTAGCGAGACCCAGTACTTC.

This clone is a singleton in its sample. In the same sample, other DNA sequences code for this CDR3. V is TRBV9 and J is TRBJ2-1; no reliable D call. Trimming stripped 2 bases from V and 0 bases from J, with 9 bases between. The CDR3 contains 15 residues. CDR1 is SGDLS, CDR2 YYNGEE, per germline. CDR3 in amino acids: CASSVDGPSYNEQFF. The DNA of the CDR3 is TGTGCCAGCAGCGTCGACGGGCCCTCCTACAATGAGCAGTTCTTC.

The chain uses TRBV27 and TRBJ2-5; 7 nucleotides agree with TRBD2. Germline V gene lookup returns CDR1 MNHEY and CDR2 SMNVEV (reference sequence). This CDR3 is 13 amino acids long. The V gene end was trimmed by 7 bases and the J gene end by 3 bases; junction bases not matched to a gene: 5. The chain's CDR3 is CASKRLAEETQYF. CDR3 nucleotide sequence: TGTGCCAGCAAGAGGCTAGCGGAAGAGACCCAGTACTTC.

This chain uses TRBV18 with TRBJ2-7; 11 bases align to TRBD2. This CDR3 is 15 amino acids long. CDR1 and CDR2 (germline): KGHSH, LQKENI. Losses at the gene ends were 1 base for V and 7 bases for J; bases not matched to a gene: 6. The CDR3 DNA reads TGTGCCAGCTCACCACGAACTAGCGGGAGCACTGAGCAGTACTTC. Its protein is CASSPRTSGSTEQYF.

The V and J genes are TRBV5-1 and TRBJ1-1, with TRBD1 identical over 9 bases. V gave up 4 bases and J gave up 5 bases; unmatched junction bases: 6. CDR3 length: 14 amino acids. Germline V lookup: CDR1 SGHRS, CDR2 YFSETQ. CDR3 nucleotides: TGCGCCAGCAGCACTTCCGGGACAGGGACTGAAGCTTTCTTT. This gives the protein CASSTSGTGTEAFF.

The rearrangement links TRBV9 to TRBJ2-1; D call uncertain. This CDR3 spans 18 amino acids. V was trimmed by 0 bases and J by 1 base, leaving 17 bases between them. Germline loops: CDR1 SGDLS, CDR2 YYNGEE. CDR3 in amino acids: CASSVGVDPSSSYNEQFF. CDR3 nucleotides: TGTGCCAGCAGCGTAGGGGTAGATCCAAGCAGTTCCTACAATGAGCAGTTCTTC.

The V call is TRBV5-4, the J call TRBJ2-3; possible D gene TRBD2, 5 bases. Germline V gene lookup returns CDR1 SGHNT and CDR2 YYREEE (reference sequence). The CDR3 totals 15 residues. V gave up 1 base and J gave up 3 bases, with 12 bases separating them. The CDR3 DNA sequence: TGTGCCAGCAGCTTGTTGGCGAGAGGGACAGATACGCAGTATTTT. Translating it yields CASSLLARGTDTQYF.

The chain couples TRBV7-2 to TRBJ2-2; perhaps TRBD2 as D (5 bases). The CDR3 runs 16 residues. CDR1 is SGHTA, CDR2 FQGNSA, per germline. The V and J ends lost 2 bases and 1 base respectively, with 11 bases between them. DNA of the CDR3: TGTGCCAGCAGCTTAAGGCCCAGCGGGAACACCGGGGAGCTGTTTTTT. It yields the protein CASSLRPSGNTGELFF.

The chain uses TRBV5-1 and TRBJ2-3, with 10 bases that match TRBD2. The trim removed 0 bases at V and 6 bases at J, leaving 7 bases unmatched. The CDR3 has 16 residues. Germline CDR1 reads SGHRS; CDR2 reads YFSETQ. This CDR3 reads CASSLESGRAYDTQYF. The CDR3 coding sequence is TGCGCCAGCAGCTTGGAAAGCGGGAGGGCCTATGATACGCAGTATTTT.

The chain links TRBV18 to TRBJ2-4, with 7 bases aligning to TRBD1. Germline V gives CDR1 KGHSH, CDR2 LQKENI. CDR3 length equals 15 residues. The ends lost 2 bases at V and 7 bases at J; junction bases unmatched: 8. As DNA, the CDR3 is TGTGCCAGCTCACCAAGTACAGGGGCGAACAACATTCAGTACTTC. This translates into CASSPSTGANNIQYF.

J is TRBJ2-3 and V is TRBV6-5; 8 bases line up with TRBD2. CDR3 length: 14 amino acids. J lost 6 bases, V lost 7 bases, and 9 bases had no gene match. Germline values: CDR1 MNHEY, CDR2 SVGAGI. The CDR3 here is CASTEAGAGDTQYF. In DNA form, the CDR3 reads TGTGCCAGCACCGAAGCGGGAGCGGGGGATACGCAGTATTTT.

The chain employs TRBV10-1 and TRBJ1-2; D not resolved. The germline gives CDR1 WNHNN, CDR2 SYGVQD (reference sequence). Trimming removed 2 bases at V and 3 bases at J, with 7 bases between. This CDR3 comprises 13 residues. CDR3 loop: CASSERPDYGYTF. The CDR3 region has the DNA TGCGCCAGCAGTGAGCGACCGGACTATGGCTACACCTTC.

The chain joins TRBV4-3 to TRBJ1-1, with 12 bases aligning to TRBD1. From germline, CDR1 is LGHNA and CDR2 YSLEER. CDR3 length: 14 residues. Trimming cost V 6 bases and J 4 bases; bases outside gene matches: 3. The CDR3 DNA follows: TGCGCCAGCAGATCGGGACAGGGGGCCACTGAAGCTTTCTTT. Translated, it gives CASRSGQGATEAFF.

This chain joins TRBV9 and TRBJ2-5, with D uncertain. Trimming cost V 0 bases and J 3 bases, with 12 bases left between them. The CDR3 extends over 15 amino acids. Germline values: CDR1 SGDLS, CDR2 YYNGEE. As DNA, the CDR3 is TGTGCCAGCAGCGTAGCAGGAGACCGGAAAGAGACCCAGTACTTC. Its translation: CASSVAGDRKETQYF. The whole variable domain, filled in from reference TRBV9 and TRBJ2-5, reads DSGVTQTPKHLITATGQRVTLRCSPRSGDLSVYWYQQSLDQGLQFLIQYYNGEERAKGNILERFSAQQFPDLHSELNLSSLELGDSALYFCASSVAGDRKETQYFGPGTRLLVL.

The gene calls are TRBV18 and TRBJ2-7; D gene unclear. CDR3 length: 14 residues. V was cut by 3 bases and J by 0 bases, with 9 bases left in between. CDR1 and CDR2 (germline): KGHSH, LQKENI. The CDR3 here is CASSPPWSSYEQYF. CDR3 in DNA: TGTGCCAGCTCACCTCCTTGGTCCTCCTACGAGCAGTACTTC.

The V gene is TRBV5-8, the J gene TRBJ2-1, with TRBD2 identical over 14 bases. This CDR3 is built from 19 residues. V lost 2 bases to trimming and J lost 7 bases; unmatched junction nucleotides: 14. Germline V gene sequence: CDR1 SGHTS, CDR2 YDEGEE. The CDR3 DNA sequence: TGTGCCAGCAGCTTTTGGGCCAACACGGGACTAGCGGGAGTTAATGAGCAGTTCTTC. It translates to CASSFWANTGLAGVNEQFF.

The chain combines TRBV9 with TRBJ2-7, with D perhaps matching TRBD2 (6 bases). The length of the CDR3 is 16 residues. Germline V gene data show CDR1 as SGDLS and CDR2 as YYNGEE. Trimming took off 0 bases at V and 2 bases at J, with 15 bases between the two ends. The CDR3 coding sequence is TGTGCCAGCAGCGTAGCTTCGGGAGTCCCCCCCTACGAGCAGTACTTC. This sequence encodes CASSVASGVPPYEQYF. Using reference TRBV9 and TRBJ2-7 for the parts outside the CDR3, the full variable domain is DSGVTQTPKHLITATGQRVTLRCSPRSGDLSVYWYQQSLDQGLQFLIQYYNGEERAKGNILERFSAQQFPDLHSELNLSSLELGDSALYFCASSVASGVPPYEQYFGPGTRLTVT.

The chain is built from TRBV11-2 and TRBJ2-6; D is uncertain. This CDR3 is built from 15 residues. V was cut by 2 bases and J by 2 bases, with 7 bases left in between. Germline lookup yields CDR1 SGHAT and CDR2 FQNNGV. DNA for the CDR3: TGTGCCAGCAGCTTAATGGGAACTGGGGCCAACGTCCTGACTTTC. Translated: CASSLMGTGANVLTF. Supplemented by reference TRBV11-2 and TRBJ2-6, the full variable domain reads EAGVAQSPRYKIIEKRQSVAFWCNPISGHATLYWYQQILGQGPKLLIQFQNNGVVDDSQLPKDRFSAERLKGVDSTLKIQPAKLEDSAVYLCASSLMGTGANVLTFGAGSRLTVL.

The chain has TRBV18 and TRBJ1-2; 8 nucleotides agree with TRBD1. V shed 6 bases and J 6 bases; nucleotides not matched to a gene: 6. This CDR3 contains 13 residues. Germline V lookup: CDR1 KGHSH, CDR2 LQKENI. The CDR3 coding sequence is TGTGCCAGCTCTCCTCAGGGGGCCCATGGCTACACCTTC. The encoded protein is CASSPQGAHGYTF.

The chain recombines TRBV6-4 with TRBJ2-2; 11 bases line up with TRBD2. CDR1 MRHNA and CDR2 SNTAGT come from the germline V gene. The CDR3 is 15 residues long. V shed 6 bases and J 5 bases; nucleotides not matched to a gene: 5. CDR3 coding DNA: TGTGCCAGCAGGCGCGTAGCGGGAGGGACCGGGGAGCTGTTTTTT. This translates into CASRRVAGGTGELFF.